The text below deals with one TCR beta chain. Its antigen is not known. The data stem from a study of T-cell reconstitution after alpha-beta-depleted transplantation in children. Trimming cost V 7 bases and J 2 bases, with 13 bases left between them. Germline V lookup: CDR1 MNHEY, CDR2 SMNVEV (reference sequence). The CDR3 is 14 residues long. General study results and limits: Reported findings indicate that, about two months after transplant, alpha-beta T cells came from several hundred expanded clones, which were derived from non-depleted graft cells. T cells produced anew were the main source of T-cell counts and diversity one year after transplant.

Unique molecular identifiers were used to barcode this TCRbeta library. From the PCR reads, TCRdb called clonotypes with MiXCR, one entry per CDR3 protein. Altogether about 420,000 distinct CDR3 sequences are present, 16% being singletons, with the ten largest covering 29%. The sequencing here drew on PBMCs, mostly from graft donor cells, taken 360 days after TCRalphabeta/CD19-depleted stem cell transplant. This sequence was found in a boy under two years old who had a stem cell transplant for Wiskott-Aldrich syndrome, so the T cells may come from the graft donor. The genes are TRBV27 and TRBJ2-3; D is uncertain. The DNA for the CDR3 is TGTGCCAGCAAGGAGCAGGCCCTCACAGATACGCAGTATTTT. Translating it yields CASKEQALTDTQYF.